This paragraph covers one TCR beta chain sequence. Its cognate antigen is unknown. This sample is drawn from a study of Tregs in tolerant kidney transplant recipients. Notes on the study in general: Nucleotide sequences could not be compared across some patients' samples due to primer changes.

Clones were read by immunoSEQ multiplex PCR, and TCRdb kept only the in-frame ones, dropping some. The sample shows tens of thousands of clones, 91% of them seen only once. Germline-derived CDR1 and CDR2 are LNHDA and SQIVND (reference sequence). The CDR3 has 12 residues. The V gene end was trimmed by 10 bases and the J gene end by 7 bases; junction bases not matched to a gene: 5. The nonmyeloablative bone marrow transplants came from related graft donors, with transient mixed chimerism. This specimen consisted of CD8+ T cells from blood (PBMCs), obtained 24 months after the transplant. The V call is TRBV19, the J call TRBJ1-5; 9 bases agree with TRBD1. The receptor's source is a human patient who received a combined kidney and bone marrow transplant. Some of the T cells may derive from the graft donor. CDR3 DNA sequence: TGTGCCACCGAGGACAGGGGACAGCCCCAGCATTTT. This translates into CATEDRGQPQHF. The complete variable domain, with remaining parts taken from reference TRBV19 and TRBJ1-5, reads DGGITQSPKYLFRKEGQNVTLSCEQNLNHDAMYWYRQDPGQGLRLIYYSQIVNDFQKGDIAEGYSVSREKKESFPLTVTSAQKNPTAFYLCATEDRGQPQHFGDGTRLSIL.